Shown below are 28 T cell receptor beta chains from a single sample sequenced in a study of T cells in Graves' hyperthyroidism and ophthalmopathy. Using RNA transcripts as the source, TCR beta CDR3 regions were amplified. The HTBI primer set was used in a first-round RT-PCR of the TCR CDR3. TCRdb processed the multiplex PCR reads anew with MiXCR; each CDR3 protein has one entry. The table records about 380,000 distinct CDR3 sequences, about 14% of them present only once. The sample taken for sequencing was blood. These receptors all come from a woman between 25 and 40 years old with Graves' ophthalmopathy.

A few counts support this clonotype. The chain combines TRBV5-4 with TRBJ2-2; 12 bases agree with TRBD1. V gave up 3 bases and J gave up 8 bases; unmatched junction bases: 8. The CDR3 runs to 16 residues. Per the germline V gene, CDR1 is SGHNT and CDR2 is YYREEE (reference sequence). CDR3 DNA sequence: TGTGCCAGCAGCTCGAGGGACAGGGGGCTATCGGGGGAGCTGTTTTTT. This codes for CASSSRDRGLSGELFF.

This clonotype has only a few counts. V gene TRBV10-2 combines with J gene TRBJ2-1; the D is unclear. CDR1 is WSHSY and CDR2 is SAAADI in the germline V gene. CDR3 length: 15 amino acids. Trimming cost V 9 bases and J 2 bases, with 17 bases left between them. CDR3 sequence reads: CASVVGKSPYNEQFF. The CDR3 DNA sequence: TGCGCCAGTGTAGTGGGAAAGAGCCCCTACAATGAGCAGTTCTTC.

The CDR3 nucleotides read TGCAGCGCCCAGGGATTGGGCGGGACTAGCGGCACCGGGGAGCTGTTTTTT. This translates into CSAQGLGGTSGTGELFF. The chain joins TRBV29-1 to TRBJ2-2, with TRBD2 matching over 11 bases. This CDR3 contains 17 residues. Germline V gene lookup returns CDR1 SQVTM and CDR2 ANQGSEA. With 7 bases clipped from V and 4 bases from J, the junction kept 14 bases outside the gene matches.

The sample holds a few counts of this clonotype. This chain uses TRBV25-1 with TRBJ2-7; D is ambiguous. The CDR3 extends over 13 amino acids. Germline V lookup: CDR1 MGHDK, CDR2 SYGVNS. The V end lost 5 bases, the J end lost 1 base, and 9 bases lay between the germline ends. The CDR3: CASSYRLSYEQYF. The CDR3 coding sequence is TGTGCCAGCAGTTATAGGCTATCCTACGAGCAGTACTTC.

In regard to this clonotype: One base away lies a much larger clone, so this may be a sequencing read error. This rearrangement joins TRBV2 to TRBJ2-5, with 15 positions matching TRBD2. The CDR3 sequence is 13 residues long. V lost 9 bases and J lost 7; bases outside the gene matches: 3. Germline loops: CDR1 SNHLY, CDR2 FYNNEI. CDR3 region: CARMGLAGGTQYF. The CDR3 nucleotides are TGTGCCAGGATGGGACTAGCGGGAGGGACCCAGTACTTC.

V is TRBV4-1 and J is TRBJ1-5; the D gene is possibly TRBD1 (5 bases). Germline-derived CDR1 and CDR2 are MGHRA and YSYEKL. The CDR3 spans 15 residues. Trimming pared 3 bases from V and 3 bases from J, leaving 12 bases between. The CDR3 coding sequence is TGCGCCAGCAGCCAGGGAAGACAGATCAATCAGCCCCAGCATTTT. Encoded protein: CASSQGRQINQPQHF.

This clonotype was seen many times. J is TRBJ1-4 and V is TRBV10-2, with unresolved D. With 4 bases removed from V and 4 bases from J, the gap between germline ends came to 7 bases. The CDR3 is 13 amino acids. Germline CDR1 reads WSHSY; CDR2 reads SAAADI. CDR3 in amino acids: CASSGTGNEKLFF. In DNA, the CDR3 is TGCGCCAGCAGTGGGACTGGTAATGAAAAACTGTTTTTT.

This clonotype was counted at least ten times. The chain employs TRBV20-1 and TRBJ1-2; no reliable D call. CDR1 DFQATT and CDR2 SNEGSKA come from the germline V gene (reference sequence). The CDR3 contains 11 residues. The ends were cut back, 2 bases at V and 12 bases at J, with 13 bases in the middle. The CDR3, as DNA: TGCAGTGCTAGATCCGACCCTTACGACACCTTC. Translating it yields CSARSDPYDTF.

In DNA form, the CDR3 reads TGTGCCAGCTCCCGACTAGCGGGGGGGTACAATGAGCAGTTCTTC. Amino acids: CASSRLAGGYNEQFF. The chain joins TRBV3-1 to TRBJ2-1; 14 nucleotides match TRBD2. The CDR3 has 15 residues. Germline trimming cut 8 bases from V and 4 bases from J; bases unmatched to any gene: 4. Germline values: CDR1 LGHDT, CDR2 YNNKEL (reference sequence).

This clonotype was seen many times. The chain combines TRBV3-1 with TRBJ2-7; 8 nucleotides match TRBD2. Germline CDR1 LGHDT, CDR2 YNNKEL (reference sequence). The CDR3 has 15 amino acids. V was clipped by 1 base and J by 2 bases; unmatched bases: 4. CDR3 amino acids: CASSQVPGGPYEQYF. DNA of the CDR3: TGTGCCAGCAGCCAAGTCCCGGGGGGGCCCTACGAGCAGTACTTC.

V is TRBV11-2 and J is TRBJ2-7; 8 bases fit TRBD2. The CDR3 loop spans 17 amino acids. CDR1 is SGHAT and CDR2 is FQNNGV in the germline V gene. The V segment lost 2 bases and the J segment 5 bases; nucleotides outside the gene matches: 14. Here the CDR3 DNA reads TGTGCCAGCAGCTTACACTCGGAGGGCGGGAGGAAAAACGAGCAGTACTTC. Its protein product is CASSLHSEGGRKNEQYF.

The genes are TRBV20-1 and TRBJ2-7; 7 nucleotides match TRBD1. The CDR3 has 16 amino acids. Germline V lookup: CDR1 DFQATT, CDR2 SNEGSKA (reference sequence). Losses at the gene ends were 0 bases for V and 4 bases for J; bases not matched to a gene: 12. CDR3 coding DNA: TGCAGTGCTAGAGATAGGGGACAGATCGTAGAGTACGAGCAGTACTTC. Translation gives CSARDRGQIVEYEQYF.

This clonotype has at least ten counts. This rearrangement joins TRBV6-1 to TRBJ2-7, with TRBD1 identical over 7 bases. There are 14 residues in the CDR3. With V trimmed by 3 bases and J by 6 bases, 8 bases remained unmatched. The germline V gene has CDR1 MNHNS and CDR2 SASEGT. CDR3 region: CASSDGTELLEQYF. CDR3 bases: TGTGCCAGCAGTGACGGGACAGAGCTACTCGAGCAGTACTTC.

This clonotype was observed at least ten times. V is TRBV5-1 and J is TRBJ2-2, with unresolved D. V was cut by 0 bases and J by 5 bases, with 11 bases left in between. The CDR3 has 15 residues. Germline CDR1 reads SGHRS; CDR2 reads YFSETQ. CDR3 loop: CASSLDPTMTGELFF. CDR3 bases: TGCGCCAGCAGCTTGGACCCGACGATGACCGGGGAGCTGTTTTTT. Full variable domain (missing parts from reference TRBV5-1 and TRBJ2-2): KAGVTQTPRYLIKTRGQQVTLSCSPISGHRSVSWYQQTPGQGLQFLFEYFSETQRNKGNFPGRFSGRQFSNSRSEMNVSTLELGDSALYLCASSLDPTMTGELFFGEGSRLTVL.

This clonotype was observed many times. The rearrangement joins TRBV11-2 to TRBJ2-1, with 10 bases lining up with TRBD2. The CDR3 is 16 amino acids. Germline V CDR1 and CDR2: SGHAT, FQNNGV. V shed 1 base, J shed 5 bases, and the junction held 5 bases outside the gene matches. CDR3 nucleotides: TGTGCCAGCAGCTTAGCTAGCGGGGGTATTAACAATGAGCAGTTCTTC. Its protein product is CASSLASGGINNEQFF.

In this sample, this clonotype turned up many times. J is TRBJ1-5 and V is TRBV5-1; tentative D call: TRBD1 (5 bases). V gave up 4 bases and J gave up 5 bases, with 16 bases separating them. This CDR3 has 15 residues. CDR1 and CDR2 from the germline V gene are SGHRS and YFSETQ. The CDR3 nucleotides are TGCGCCAGCAGCGCGGAAGCCGGGACCCATCAGCCCCAGCATTTT. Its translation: CASSAEAGTHQPQHF.

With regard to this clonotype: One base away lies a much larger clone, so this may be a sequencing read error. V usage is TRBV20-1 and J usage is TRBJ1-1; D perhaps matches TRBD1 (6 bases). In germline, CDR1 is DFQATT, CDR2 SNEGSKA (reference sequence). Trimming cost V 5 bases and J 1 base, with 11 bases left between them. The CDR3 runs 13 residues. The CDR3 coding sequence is TGCAGTGCTGGGGACACTCCGAACACTGAAGCTTTCTTT. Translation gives CSAGDTPNTEAFF.

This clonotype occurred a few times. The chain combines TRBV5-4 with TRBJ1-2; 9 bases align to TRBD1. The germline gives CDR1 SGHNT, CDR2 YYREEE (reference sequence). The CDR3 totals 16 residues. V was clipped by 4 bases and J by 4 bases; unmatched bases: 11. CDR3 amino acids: CASSPGTWTGVYGYTF. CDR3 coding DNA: TGTGCCAGCAGCCCCGGCACGTGGACAGGGGTCTATGGCTACACCTTC.

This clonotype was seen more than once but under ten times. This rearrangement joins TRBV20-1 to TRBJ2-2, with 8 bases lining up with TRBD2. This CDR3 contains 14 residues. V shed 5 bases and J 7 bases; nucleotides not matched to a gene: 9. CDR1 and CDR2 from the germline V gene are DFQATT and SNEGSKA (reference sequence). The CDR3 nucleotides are TGCAGTGCTGGCCTCGGGGGGGCTGTCGGGGAGCTGTTTTTT. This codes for CSAGLGGAVGELFF.

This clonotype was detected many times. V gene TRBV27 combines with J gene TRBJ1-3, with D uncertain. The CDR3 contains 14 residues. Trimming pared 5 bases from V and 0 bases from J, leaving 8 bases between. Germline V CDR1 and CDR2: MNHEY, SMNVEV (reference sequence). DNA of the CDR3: TGTGCCAGCAGTATGGGGAGCTCTGGAAACACCATATATTTT. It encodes CASSMGSSGNTIYF.

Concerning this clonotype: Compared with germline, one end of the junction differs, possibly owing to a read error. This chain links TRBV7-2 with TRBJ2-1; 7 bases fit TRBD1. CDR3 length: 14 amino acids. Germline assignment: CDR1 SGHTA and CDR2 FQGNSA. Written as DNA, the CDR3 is TGTGCCGGCAGCCGGGGACAGAGGGGAGATGAGCAGTTCTTC. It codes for CAGSRGQRGDEQFF.

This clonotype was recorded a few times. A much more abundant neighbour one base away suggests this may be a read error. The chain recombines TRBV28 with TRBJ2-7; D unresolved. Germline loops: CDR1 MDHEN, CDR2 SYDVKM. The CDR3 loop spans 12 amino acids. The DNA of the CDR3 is TGTGCCGGCAGTTCCATCCGATCCGAGCAGTACTTC. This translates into CAGSSIRSEQYF.

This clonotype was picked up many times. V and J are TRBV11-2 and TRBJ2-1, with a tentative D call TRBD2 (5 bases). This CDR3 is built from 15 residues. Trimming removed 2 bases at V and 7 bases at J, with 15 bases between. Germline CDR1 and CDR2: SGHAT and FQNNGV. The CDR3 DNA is TGTGCCAGCAGCTTACTCTTATCGACGGGGAATGAGCAGTTCTTC. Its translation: CASSLLLSTGNEQFF.

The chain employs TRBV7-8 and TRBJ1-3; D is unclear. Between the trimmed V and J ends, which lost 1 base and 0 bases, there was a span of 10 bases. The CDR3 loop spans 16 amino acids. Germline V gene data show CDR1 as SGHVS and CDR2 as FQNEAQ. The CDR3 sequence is CASSLESRSSGNTIYF. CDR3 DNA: TGTGCCAGCAGCTTAGAGTCCCGGAGCTCTGGAAACACCATATATTTT.

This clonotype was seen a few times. CDR3 bases: TGTGCCATCAGTGAAGCGGGGGGTGGCGCAACTAATGAAAAACTGTTTTTT. Residues: CAISEAGGGATNEKLFF. This chain uses TRBV10-3 with TRBJ1-4; D might be TRBD1 (5 bases). The CDR3 length is 17 residues. The V gene's germline CDR1 is ENHRY and CDR2 SYGVKD. The V gene lost 3 bases and the J gene lost 0 bases, with 14 bases spanning the gap.

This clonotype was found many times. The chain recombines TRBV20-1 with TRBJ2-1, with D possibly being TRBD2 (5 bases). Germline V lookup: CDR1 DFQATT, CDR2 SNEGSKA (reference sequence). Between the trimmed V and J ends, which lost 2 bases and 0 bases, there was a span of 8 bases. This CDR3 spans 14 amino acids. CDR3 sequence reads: CSARYGSSYNEQFF. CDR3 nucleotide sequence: TGCAGTGCTAGATATGGGAGCTCCTACAATGAGCAGTTCTTC.

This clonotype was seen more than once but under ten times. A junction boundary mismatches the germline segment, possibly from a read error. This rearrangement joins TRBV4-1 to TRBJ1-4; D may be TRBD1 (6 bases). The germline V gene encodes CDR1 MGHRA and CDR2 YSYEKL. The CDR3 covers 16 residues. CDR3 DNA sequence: TGCGCCAGCAGCGAAGACAGGATAGGGCTGAATGAAAAACTGTTTTTT. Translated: CASSEDRIGLNEKLFF.

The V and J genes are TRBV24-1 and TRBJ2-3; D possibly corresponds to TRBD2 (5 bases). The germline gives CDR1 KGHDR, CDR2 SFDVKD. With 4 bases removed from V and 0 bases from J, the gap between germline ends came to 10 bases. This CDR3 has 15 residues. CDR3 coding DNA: TGTGCCACCAGTGACCAGCGGCACAGCACAGATACGCAGTATTTT. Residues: CATSDQRHSTDTQYF.